These T cell receptor beta chains were read from a single sample in a study of cytomegalovirus exposure and HLA in healthy donors. The table came from immunoSEQ multiplex PCR; TCRdb's copy has only in-frame clones and leaves some out. The data hold 150,000 to 200,000 clones, with approximately 71% observed a single time. Sample: PBMCs. The receptors stem from a man younger than 35 in good health and CMV-seropositive. Both conserved end residues are part of each CDR3. Fields, in order: D gene, J gene, clone size, V gene, CDR3 DNA, CDR3 protein. The D gene is left open where the match is weak. Rows give clone size only sometimes, using once, few, many, or a class for an expanded clone.

d_gene: TRBD2; j_gene: TRBJ2-3; abundance: NA; v_gene: TRBV9; CDR3nt: TGTGCCAGCAGCGTCGGGACTAGCGGGAGTATGGGAGCGCAGTATTTT; CDR3aa: CASSVGTSGSMGAQYF
d_gene: NA; j_gene: TRBJ2-1; abundance: NA; v_gene: TRBV27; CDR3nt: TGTGCCAGAAAAAGACGGAGATATACCTACAATGAGCAGTTCTTC; CDR3aa: CARKRRRYTYNEQFF
d_gene: NA; j_gene: TRBJ2-7; abundance: NA; v_gene: TRBV4-1; CDR3nt: TGCGCCAGCAGCTTCGACACAGCCTACGAGCAGTACTTC; CDR3aa: CASSFDTAYEQYF
d_gene: NA; j_gene: TRBJ2-7; abundance: NA; v_gene: TRBV21-1; CDR3nt: TGTGCCAGCAGCAAACTTCTCCTTCGCGGGCCCCCCTACGAGCAGTACTTC; CDR3aa: CASSKLLLRGPPYEQYF
d_gene: NA; j_gene: TRBJ1-1; abundance: NA; v_gene: TRBV27; CDR3nt: TGTGCCAGCAGTTTATCGGACAGTAGCGGGACTGAAGCTTTCTTT; CDR3aa: CASSLSDSSGTEAFF
d_gene: NA; j_gene: TRBJ1-1; abundance: NA; v_gene: TRBV5-1; CDR3nt: TGCGCCAGCAGCCCGGCGGGGGGGGCTCCATCACTGAACACTGAAGCTTTCTTT; CDR3aa: CASSPAGGAPSLNTEAFF
d_gene: TRBD2; j_gene: TRBJ2-3; abundance: NA; v_gene: TRBV11-3; CDR3nt: TGTGCCAGCAGTCTGACTAGCGGGAGGGGCACAGATACGCAGTATTTT; CDR3aa: CASSLTSGRGTDTQYF
d_gene: TRBD1; j_gene: TRBJ2-1; abundance: NA; v_gene: TRBV5-1; CDR3nt: TGCGCCAGCAGCCAGACAGGGGGGACGGGTTATGAGCAGTTCTTC; CDR3aa: CASSQTGGTGYEQFF
d_gene: TRBD2; j_gene: TRBJ2-7; abundance: NA; v_gene: TRBV7-3; CDR3nt: TGTGCCAGCAGCTTATCCGGGACTAGAGGTGACGAGCAGTACTTC; CDR3aa: CASSLSGTRGDEQYF
d_gene: NA; j_gene: TRBJ2-3; abundance: NA; v_gene: TRBV9; CDR3nt: TGTGCCAGCAGCCTTGGACTCCTTGACACAGATACGCAGTATTTT; CDR3aa: CASSLGLLDTDTQYF
d_gene: TRBD1; j_gene: TRBJ2-7; abundance: once; v_gene: TRBV4-1; CDR3nt: TGCGCCAGCAGCCTATCCGGGACAGGGGGATACGAGCAGTACTTC; CDR3aa: CASSLSGTGGYEQYF
d_gene: NA; j_gene: TRBJ2-1; abundance: NA; v_gene: TRBV27; CDR3nt: TGTGCCAGCAGTCCCCTCCTACCCCCAAACAATGAGCAGTTCTTC; CDR3aa: CASSPLLPPNNEQFF
d_gene: TRBD1; j_gene: TRBJ2-7; abundance: NA; v_gene: TRBV28; CDR3nt: TGTGCCAGCTTAGCATCGTGGGGGCAAAGGGACAGCAACTCCTACGAGCAGTACTTC; CDR3aa: CASLASWGQRDSNSYEQYF
d_gene: TRBD2; j_gene: TRBJ2-3; abundance: once; v_gene: TRBV7-8; CDR3nt: TGTGCCAGCAGGCGGACTAGCGGCATAGATACGCAGTATTTT; CDR3aa: CASRRTSGIDTQYF
d_gene: NA; j_gene: TRBJ2-3; abundance: NA; v_gene: TRBV2; CDR3nt: TGTGCCAGCAATCAAAAGAGGGCAGATACGCAGTATTTT; CDR3aa: CASNQKRADTQYF
d_gene: NA; j_gene: TRBJ1-3; abundance: few; v_gene: TRBV7-7; CDR3nt: TGTGCTAGCAGCGGAGGACTTTTCTCTGGAAACACCATATATTTT; CDR3aa: CASSGGLFSGNTIYF
d_gene: TRBD2; j_gene: TRBJ2-1; abundance: NA; v_gene: TRBV7-3; CDR3nt: TGTGCCAGCAGCTTGAATGGACTAGACGGCAATGAGCAGTTCTTC; CDR3aa: CASSLNGLDGNEQFF